This T cell receptor (beta chain) appears in the sequencing data of a study of CXCR3-negative and CXCR3-positive naive CD8 T cells. All TRB cDNA libraries came from 5' RACE performed with UMI labels. One entry per CDR3 protein, without DNA, is what TCRdb gives after re-calling the 5' RACE reads. Seen in this sample are around 92,000 distinct CDR3 sequences; the ten most common clones hold approximately 1.5%. General study results and limits: The majority of assays used fresh PBMCs, and CXCR3 expression partially decreased after cryopreservation. When CXCR3-positive naive cells were set against CXCR3-negative naive cells, the former had more hydrophobic TRB CDR3s.

The CDR3 runs 13 residues. Germline V gives CDR1 SNHLY, CDR2 FYNNEI. For this clonotype: The antigen is not known.

J is TRBJ2-7 and V is TRBV2; as DNA is missing, the TRBD2 call by TCRdb cannot be tested. The sequence came from a human donor in good health. Some clones in this sample may be carry-over from other donors' samples. Specimen: naive CXCR3- CD8+ T cells from blood. Subset noted: CD45RO-CCR7+CD27+CD95- naive CD8+ T cells lacking CXCR3 (TNR3-). CDR3 residues: CASSLRWVYEQYF.